A selection of T cell receptor beta chains follows, all from one sample in a study of blood T cell repertoires in COVID-19. Data came from immunoSEQ multiplex PCR; TCRdb stores just in-frame clones and leaves some out. Of about 180,000 clones detected, about four fifths appear once; the ten largest clones hold about 7%. The sequenced sample was peripheral blood. Source of these receptors: a man between 65 and 80 years old with active or convalescent COVID-19. The CDR3 runs from the conserved cysteine through the conserved F or W. A D gene is named only where the DNA matches it firmly. Clone size is not always given. Where it is, it says once, few, many or a class for expanded clones.

v_call	cdr3_length	clone_size	j_call	d_call	cdr3_aa	cdr3_nt
TRBV4-3	17	-	TRBJ2-2	TRBD1	CASSQDRDRGSTGELFF	TGCGCCAGCAGCCAAGATAGGGACAGGGGTAGCACCGGGGAGCTGTTTTTT
TRBV27	14	once	TRBJ2-1	-	CASGDKFSYNEQFF	TGTGCCAGTGGGGACAAGTTCTCCTACAATGAGCAGTTCTTC
TRBV18	16	-	TRBJ1-6	-	CASSPRAPGENSPLHF	TGTGCCAGCTCACCACGGGCTCCAGGGGAAAATTCACCCCTCCACTTT
TRBV2	13	-	TRBJ1-5	-	CASKSYSNQPQHF	TGTGCCAGCAAGAGCTATAGCAATCAGCCCCAGCATTTT
TRBV6-5	12	-	TRBJ2-2	-	CASGFLTGELFF	TGTGCCAGCGGTTTTCTCACCGGGGAGCTGTTTTTT
TRBV5-1	15	-	TRBJ2-3	TRBD1	CASSLGQVRTDTQYF	TGCGCCAGCAGCCTGGGACAGGTGCGGACAGATACGCAGTATTTT
TRBV19	14	-	TRBJ1-1	TRBD1	CASNLQGAGTEAFF	TGTGCCAGTAACTTACAGGGGGCGGGCACTGAAGCTTTCTTT
TRBV3-1/TRBV3-2	16	once	TRBJ1-3	-	CASSPTAGASGNTIYF	TGTGCCAGCAGCCCCACCGCTGGGGCTTCTGGAAACACCATATATTTT
TRBV5-1	17	-	TRBJ2-1	TRBD2	CASSPSFLAGGPNEQFF	TGCGCCAGCAGCCCCTCTTTCCTAGCGGGGGGGCCCAATGAGCAGTTCTTC
TRBV30	13	-	TRBJ1-6	-	CAWSAVANSPLHF	TGTGCCTGGAGTGCCGTAGCTAATTCACCCCTCCACTTT
TRBV12-3/TRBV12-4	13	-	TRBJ1-2	TRBD1	CASSLDRGYGYTF	TGTGCCAGCAGTTTGGACAGGGGGTATGGCTACACCTTC
TRBV5-1	14	-	TRBJ1-2	TRBD1	CASSSGQGNYGYTF	TGCGCCAGCAGCTCGGGACAGGGCAACTATGGCTACACCTTC
TRBV5-1	14	-	TRBJ2-7	-	CASSPGTPSYEQYF	TGCGCCAGCAGCCCGGGGACTCCCTCATACGAGCAGTACTTC
TRBV7-2	17	-	TRBJ2-3	TRBD2	CASSLSLAGNFMDTQYF	TGTGCCAGCAGCCTGTCACTAGCGGGTAACTTCATGGATACGCAGTATTTT
TRBV6-5	13	-	TRBJ1-2	-	CASSPTQGFGYTF	TGTGCCAGCAGTCCAACTCAGGGATTCGGCTACACCTTC
TRBV10-3	12	-	TRBJ2-1	-	CAISDLYNEQFF	TGTGCCATCAGTGACCTTTACAATGAGCAGTTCTTC
TRBV29-1	15	-	TRBJ2-6	-	CSVRGGAGGANVLTF	TGCAGCGTGCGCGGGGGCGCAGGGGGGGCCAACGTCCTGACTTTC
TRBV14	19	-	TRBJ2-3	TRBD2	CASSQDIRLAGGYSDTQYF	TGTGCCAGCAGCCAAGACATCCGGCTAGCGGGGGGCTATAGTGATACGCAGTATTTT
TRBV18	16	few	TRBJ1-1	TRBD1	CASSPEGTGSGTEAFF	TGTGCCAGCTCACCAGAAGGGACAGGGAGCGGGACTGAAGCTTTCTTT
TRBV5-1	14	-	TRBJ2-1	TRBD1	CASSFGTGGNEQFF	TGCGCCAGCAGCTTCGGGACAGGGGGCAATGAGCAGTTCTTC
TRBV4-3	13	-	TRBJ1-2	-	CASSQEQGGGYTF	TGCGCCAGCAGCCAAGAGCAGGGAGGCGGCTACACCTTC
TRBV4-1	18	once	TRBJ2-5	TRBD2	CASSQERTSGVGQETQYF	TGCGCCAGCAGCCAAGAGAGGACTAGCGGGGTTGGCCAAGAGACCCAGTACTTC
TRBV5-5	15	-	TRBJ1-1	-	CASSFSGGLNTEAFF	TGTGCCAGCAGCTTCTCTGGCGGATTGAACACTGAAGCTTTCTTT
TRBV5-1	14	-	TRBJ1-1	TRBD1	CASFTGTGGTEAFF	TGCGCCAGCTTCACCGGGACAGGGGGCACTGAAGCTTTCTTT
TRBV6-1	17	-	TRBJ1-4	TRBD1	CASSVMDRSATNEKLFF	TGTGCCAGCAGTGTCATGGACAGGTCTGCAACTAATGAAAAACTGTTTTTT
TRBV12-5	14	-	TRBJ1-2	TRBD1	CASGSQGIPYGYTF	TGTGCTAGTGGTTCACAGGGGATACCCTATGGCTACACCTTC
TRBV6-5	14	-	TRBJ1-5	TRBD1	CASSYGTGTQPQHF	TGTGCCAGCAGTTACGGGACAGGGACTCAGCCCCAGCATTTT
TRBV3-1/TRBV3-2	15	-	TRBJ2-2	TRBD1	CASSPGQGATGELFF	TGTGCCAGCAGCCCCGGACAGGGGGCAACCGGGGAGCTGTTTTTT
TRBV20-1	11	-	TRBJ2-7	-	CSASLQSEQYF	TGCAGTGCTAGTCTCCAGTCCGAGCAGTACTTC
TRBV5-5	14	-	TRBJ2-7	-	CASSPGDSLREQYF	TGTGCCAGCAGCCCGGGGGATTCCCTACGAGAGCAGTACTTC
TRBV12-3/TRBV12-4	13	-	TRBJ1-5	-	CASTQGRNQPQHF	TGTGCCAGCACCCAGGGCAGGAATCAGCCCCAGCATTTT
TRBV12-2	16	-	TRBJ2-1	-	CASRLTRDRGSDEQFF	TGTGCAAGTCGCTTAACCAGGGACAGGGGGAGTGATGAGCAGTTCTTC
TRBV27	14	-	TRBJ2-3	TRBD2	CASSRLASTDTQYF	TGTGCCAGCAGTCGACTAGCGAGCACAGATACGCAGTATTTT
TRBV19	14	once	TRBJ2-3	TRBD1	CASTTGVSTDTQYF	TGTGCCAGTACCACAGGGGTCAGCACAGATACGCAGTATTTT
TRBV2	16	-	TRBJ2-3	TRBD2	CASRDLAGGDADTQYF	TGTGCCAGCAGGGATCTAGCGGGAGGGGACGCAGATACGCAGTATTTT
TRBV7-9	15	-	TRBJ2-7	TRBD2	CASSSTGAGVYEQYF	TGTGCCAGCAGCTCGACTGGGGCGGGAGTGTACGAGCAGTACTTC
TRBV7-9	16	-	TRBJ2-1	TRBD2	CASTGLAGGGNNEQFF	TGTGCCAGCACGGGACTAGCGGGAGGGGGGAACAATGAGCAGTTCTTC